This entry describes one T cell receptor beta chain. Its antigen is undetermined. This CDR3 is 15 amino acids long. Germline CDR1 and CDR2: KGHSH and LQKENI. V was clipped by 4 bases and J by 5 bases; unmatched bases: 8. These data are taken from a study of T cell responses to AZD1222 COVID-19 vaccine. General study findings and limits: Donors in the cohort were predominantly white British and more often female, and clonal diversity was possibly underestimated. With dominance at 160-218 and 743-854, vaccine-associated CD4 TCRs spanned spike. Nearly half of unique spike-specific TCRs reportedly avoided B.1.351 and B.1.1.7 mutated regions.

Repertoires were generated with immunoSEQ multiplex PCR, while TCRdb's copy carries only in-frame clones and drops some. The sample includes some 160,000 clones, about 92% of them seen just once. The material sequenced was peripheral blood, taken on day 0 of AZD1222 vaccination. This TCR derives from an adult in good health. The rearrangement joins TRBV18 to TRBJ2-3, with 8 bases aligning to TRBD2. The CDR3 loop is CASSRLDRGGDTQYF. In DNA form, the CDR3 reads TGTGCCAGCTCACGACTGGACCGGGGGGGAGATACGCAGTATTTT.